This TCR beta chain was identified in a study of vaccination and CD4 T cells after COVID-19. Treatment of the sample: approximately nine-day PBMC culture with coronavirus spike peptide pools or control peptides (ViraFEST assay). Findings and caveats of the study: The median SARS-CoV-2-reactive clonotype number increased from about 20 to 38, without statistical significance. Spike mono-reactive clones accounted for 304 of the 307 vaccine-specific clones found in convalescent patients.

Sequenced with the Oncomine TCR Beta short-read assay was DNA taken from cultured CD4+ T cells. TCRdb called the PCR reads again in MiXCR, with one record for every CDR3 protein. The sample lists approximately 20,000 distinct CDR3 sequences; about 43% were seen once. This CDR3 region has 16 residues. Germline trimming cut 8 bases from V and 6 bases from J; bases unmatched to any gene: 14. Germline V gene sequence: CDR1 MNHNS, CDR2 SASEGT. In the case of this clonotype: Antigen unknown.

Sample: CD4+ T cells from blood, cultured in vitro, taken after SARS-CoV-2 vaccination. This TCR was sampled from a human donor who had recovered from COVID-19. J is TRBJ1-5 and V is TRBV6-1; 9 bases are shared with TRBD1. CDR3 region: CASSLSPGTGSQPQHF. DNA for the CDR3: TGTGCCAGCTCCCTAAGCCCCGGGACAGGGTCTCAGCCCCAGCATTTT.